This T cell receptor (beta chain) appears in the sequencing data of a study of shared clonotypes between healthy human individuals. TCRdb's table, derived via immunoSEQ multiplex PCR, lists solely in-frame clones and lacks some. The table records 2 million to 2.5 million clones, roughly 93% of them present only once. Sequenced: naive CD4+ T cells from PBMCs. Sample subset: CD45RA+ positively selected. The source is a man aged 18 to 30 in good health. Some clones in this sample may be carry-over from other donors' samples.

The CDR3 region has the DNA TGTGCCAGCGGAACCCCCGGGACTGGAAACAATGAGCAGTTCTTC. Protein product: CASGTPGTGNNEQFF. The genes are TRBV5-4 and TRBJ2-1; D might be TRBD2 (6 bases). Germline-derived CDR1 and CDR2 are SGHNT and YYREEE (reference sequence). V was trimmed by 7 bases and J by 5 bases, leaving 19 bases between them. The CDR3 extends over 15 amino acids.